Presented here are 3 T cell receptor beta chains from one specimen sequenced in a study of blood T cell repertoires in COVID-19. Some clones are missing from TCRdb's copy, which holds only in-frame ones; the method was immunoSEQ multiplex PCR. The sample holds some 200,000 clones; 80% to 90% are singletons and the top ten take about 11%. Sequencing was done on a sample of peripheral blood. Receptor source: a woman aged 35 to 49 with COVID-19, enrolled during active disease.

The V call is TRBV6-5, the J call TRBJ1-1; D unresolved. The CDR3 covers 12 residues. Trimming pared 7 bases from V and 0 bases from J, leaving 6 bases between. In germline, CDR1 is MNHEY, CDR2 SVGAGI. CDR3 in amino acids: CASNTLNTEAFF. CDR3 DNA sequence: TGTGCCAGCAATACTTTGAACACTGAAGCTTTCTTT.

The chain has TRBV28 and TRBJ1-4, with D maybe TRBD1 (5 bases). This CDR3 has 15 residues. Trimming cost V 4 bases and J 8 bases, with 17 bases left between them. From germline, CDR1 is MDHEN and CDR2 SYDVKM. CDR3 DNA: TGTGCCAGCAGTTCGGAGCCGGGAGGGGAAGAAAAACTGTTTTTT. It yields the protein CASSSEPGGEEKLFF. Full variable domain (remainder filled in from reference TRBV28 and TRBJ1-4): DVKVTQSSRYLVKRTGEKVFLECVQDMDHENMFWYRQDPGLGLRLIYFSYDVKMKEKGDIPEGYSVSREKKERFSLILESASTNQTSMYLCASSSEPGGEEKLFFGSGTQLSVL.

The V call is TRBV5-1, the J call TRBJ2-3, with D tentatively TRBD1 (5 bases). The ends were cut back, 0 bases at V and 2 bases at J, with 10 bases in the middle. Germline V gene sequence: CDR1 SGHRS, CDR2 YFSETQ. The CDR3 contains 15 residues. CDR3 in amino acids: CASSLVGRTTDTQYF. The CDR3 DNA reads TGCGCCAGCAGCTTGGTGGGGCGCACCACAGATACGCAGTATTTT.